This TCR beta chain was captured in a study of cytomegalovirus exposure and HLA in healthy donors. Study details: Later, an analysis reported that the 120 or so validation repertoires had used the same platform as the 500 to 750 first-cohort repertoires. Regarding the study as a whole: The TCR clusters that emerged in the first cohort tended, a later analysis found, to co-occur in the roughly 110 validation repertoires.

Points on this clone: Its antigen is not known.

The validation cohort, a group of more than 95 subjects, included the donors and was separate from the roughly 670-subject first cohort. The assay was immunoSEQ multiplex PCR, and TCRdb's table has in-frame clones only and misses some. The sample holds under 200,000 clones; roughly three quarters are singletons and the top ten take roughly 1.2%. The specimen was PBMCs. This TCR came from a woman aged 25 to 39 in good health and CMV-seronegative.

The CDR3 protein is CASSYSERVSEQYF. The CDR3 DNA sequence: TGTGCCAGCAGTTACTCGGAACGGGTCAGTGAGCAGTACTTC. The chain combines TRBV6-5 with TRBJ2-7; the D is unclear. The CDR3 runs to 14 residues. Germline V gene data show CDR1 as MNHEY and CDR2 as SVGAGI. The V end lost 0 bases, the J end lost 7 bases, and 13 bases lay between the germline ends.